This T cell receptor (beta chain) was found in a study of shared clonotypes between healthy human individuals. Study details: The study enrolled two women and three men aged 18 to 49.

V shed 3 bases and J shed 7 bases, with 12 bases lying between them. The CDR3 sequence is 13 residues long. Germline V lookup: CDR1 LNHDA, CDR2 SQIVND (reference sequence). Genomic DNA of each subset was evenly split across several immunoSEQ plates. Unsorted PBMC samples were amplified in replicate PCRs containing about 300 ng DNA, 30,000 to 35,000 T cell genomes. In the original analysis: Owing to the provision of junction-only sequences devoid of quality scores by immunoSEQ, filtering differed. Using immunoSEQ multiplex PCR, the repertoire was profiled, and TCRdb retains in-frame clones only, with some absent. That table furnishes V, J and clone size, whereas the DNA furnished D and trimming. The sample holds a few hundred thousand clones; roughly three quarters are singletons and the top ten take 12%. This clone turned up a few times. Other nucleotide sequences in the sample specify the same CDR3.

The receptor was derived from a woman in her thirties or forties in good health. Some clones in this sample may be carry-over from other donors' samples. The chain recombines TRBV19 with TRBJ1-2; weak D call: TRBD1 (5 bases). Sequencing input: PBMCs. CDR3 in DNA: TGTGCCAGTAGTATGGGGCAGGGTTTTGGCTACACCTTC. This translates into CASSMGQGFGYTF. The complete variable domain, with remaining parts taken from reference TRBV19 and TRBJ1-2, reads DGGITQSPKYLFRKEGQNVTLSCEQNLNHDAMYWYRQDPGQGLRLIYYSQIVNDFQKGDIAEGYSVSREKKESFPLTVTSAQKNPTAFYLCASSMGQGFGYTFGSGTRLTVV.